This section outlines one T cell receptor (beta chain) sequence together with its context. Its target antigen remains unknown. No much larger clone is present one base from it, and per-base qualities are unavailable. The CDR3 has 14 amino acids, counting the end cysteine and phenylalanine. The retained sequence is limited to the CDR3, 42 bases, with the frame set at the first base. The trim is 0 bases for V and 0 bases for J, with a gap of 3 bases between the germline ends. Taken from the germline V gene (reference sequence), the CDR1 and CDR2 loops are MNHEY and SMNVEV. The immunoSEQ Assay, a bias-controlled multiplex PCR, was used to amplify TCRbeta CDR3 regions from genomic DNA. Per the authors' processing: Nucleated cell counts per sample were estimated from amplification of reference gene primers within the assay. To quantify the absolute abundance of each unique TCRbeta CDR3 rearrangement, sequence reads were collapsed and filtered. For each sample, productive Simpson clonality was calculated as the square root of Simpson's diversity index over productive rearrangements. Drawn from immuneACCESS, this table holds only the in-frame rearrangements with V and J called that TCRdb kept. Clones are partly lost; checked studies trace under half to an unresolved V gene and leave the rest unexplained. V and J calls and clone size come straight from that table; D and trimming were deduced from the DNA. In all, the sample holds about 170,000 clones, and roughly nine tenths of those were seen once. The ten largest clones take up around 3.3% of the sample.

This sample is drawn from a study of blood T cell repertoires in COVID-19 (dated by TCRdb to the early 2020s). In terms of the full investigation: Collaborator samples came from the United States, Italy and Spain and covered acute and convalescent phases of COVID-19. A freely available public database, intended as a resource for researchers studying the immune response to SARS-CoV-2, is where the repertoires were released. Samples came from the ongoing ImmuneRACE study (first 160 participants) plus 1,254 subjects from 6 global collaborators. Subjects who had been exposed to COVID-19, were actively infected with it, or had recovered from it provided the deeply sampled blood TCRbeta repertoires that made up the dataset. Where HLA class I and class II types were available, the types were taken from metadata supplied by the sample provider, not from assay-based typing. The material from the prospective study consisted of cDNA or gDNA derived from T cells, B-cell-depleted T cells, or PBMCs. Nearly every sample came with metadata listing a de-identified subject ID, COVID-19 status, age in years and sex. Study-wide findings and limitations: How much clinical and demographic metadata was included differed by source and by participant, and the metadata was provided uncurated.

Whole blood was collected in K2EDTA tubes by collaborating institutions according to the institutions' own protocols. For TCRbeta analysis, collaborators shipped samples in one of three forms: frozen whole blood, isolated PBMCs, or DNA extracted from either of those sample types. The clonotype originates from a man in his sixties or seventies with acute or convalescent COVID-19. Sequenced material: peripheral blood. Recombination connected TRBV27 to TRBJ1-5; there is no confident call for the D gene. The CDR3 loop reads CASSLSYSNQPQHF. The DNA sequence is TGTGCCAGCAGTTTATCGTATAGCAATCAGCCCCAGCATTTT.